The clone carrying this TCR beta chain was detected only a few times. Its antigen is undetermined. The naive CD8 subset, CD45RO-negative cells positively selected for CCR7, excluded terminally differentiated effector memory CD45RA+ cells. The data belong to a study of shared clonotypes between healthy human individuals. Study-wide results and caveats: Memory subsets generally showed lower estimated richness than naive subsets. Sharing across a handful of donors was seen in about 5% of naive CD4 clonotypes. Relative to clonotypes present in all four donors, those not shared had lower generation probabilities.

For each subset, genomic DNA was distributed in equal portions over several immunoSEQ plates. Measured with immunoSEQ multiplex PCR; TCRdb has only the in-frame clones, and not every one. The repertoire has millions of clones, approximately 95% of them found once; the top ten carry roughly 1%. The sequence came from a man between 18 and 35 years old in good health. The specimen sequenced was naive CD8+ T cells sorted from blood.

The CDR3 nucleotides read TGTGCCAGCAGCTTAGTCATGGGAGATCAGCCCCAGCATTTT. Encoded protein: CASSLVMGDQPQHF. The V gene is TRBV11-2, the J gene TRBJ1-5, with D uncertain. Germline V gene sequence: CDR1 SGHAT, CDR2 FQNNGV. CDR3 size: 14 residues. The V end lost 1 base, the J end lost 5 bases, and 9 bases lay between the germline ends.